This is a list of T cell receptor beta chains from one sample in a study of CD8 T cells in ankylosing spondylitis. One entry per CDR3 protein, called by TCRdb with MiXCR from the 5' RACE reads. The table lists approximately 180,000 distinct CDR3 sequences, 15% to 20% of them singletons, with approximately 4% in the top ten. Source material: blood, either unsorted or a sorted T cell fraction (not recorded which). The receptors shown here come from a male donor aged 10-35 years with ankylosing spondylitis or in good health (not recorded which). Both conserved end residues are part of each CDR3. The D gene is left open where the match is weak. Not all rows give a size; the values are once, few, many and, for expanded clones, a class.

J gene: TRBJ2-1; clone size: NA; D gene: NA; V gene: TRBV20-1; CDR3 protein: CSASSVSYNEQFF; CDR3 DNA: TGCAGTGCCTCTAGCGTCTCCTACAATGAGCAGTTCTTC
J gene: TRBJ2-2; clone size: few; D gene: NA; V gene: TRBV3-1; CDR3 protein: CASSRSGTGELFF; CDR3 DNA: TGTGCCAGCAGCCGTAGCGGCACCGGGGAGCTGTTTTTT
J gene: TRBJ2-1; clone size: many; D gene: TRBD1; V gene: TRBV4-2; CDR3 protein: CASSHAGVGQGYNEQFF; CDR3 DNA: TGTGCCAGCAGCCACGCCGGTGTGGGACAGGGGTACAATGAGCAGTTCTTC
J gene: TRBJ2-2; clone size: many; D gene: NA; V gene: TRBV12-3/TRBV12-4; CDR3 protein: CASSPSLTGLLGELFF; CDR3 DNA: TGTGCCAGCAGCCCTTCTTTAACGGGACTTCTAGGGGAGCTGTTTTTT
J gene: TRBJ1-3; clone size: many; D gene: TRBD1; V gene: TRBV5-1; CDR3 protein: CASSGRTGADTIYF; CDR3 DNA: TGCGCCAGCAGCGGTCGGACAGGGGCAGACACCATATATTTT
J gene: TRBJ2-1; clone size: few; D gene: NA; V gene: TRBV6-6; CDR3 protein: CASSYGRGDYNEQFF; CDR3 DNA: TGTGCCAGCAGTTACGGGCGGGGAGACTACAATGAGCAGTTCTTC
J gene: TRBJ2-7; clone size: NA; D gene: TRBD2; V gene: TRBV7-8; CDR3 protein: CASSLASSGNYEQYF; CDR3 DNA: TGTGCCAGCAGCTTAGCATCTAGCGGGAACTACGAGCAGTACTTC
J gene: TRBJ1-2; clone size: many; D gene: TRBD1; V gene: TRBV3-1; CDR3 protein: CASSPRTGGGYTF; CDR3 DNA: TGTGCCAGCAGCCCTCGGACAGGGGGAGGCTACACCTTC
J gene: TRBJ2-1; clone size: NA; D gene: TRBD2; V gene: TRBV7-9; CDR3 protein: CASSLLKGEGQGGGNEQFF; CDR3 DNA: TGTGCCAGCAGCTTACTAAAAGGAGAGGGGCAGGGCGGGGGTAATGAGCAGTTCTTC
J gene: TRBJ2-7; clone size: many; D gene: NA; V gene: TRBV10-2; CDR3 protein: CASRGRGGEQYF; CDR3 DNA: TGCGCCAGCAGGGGCAGGGGAGGCGAGCAGTACTTC
J gene: TRBJ2-1; clone size: many; D gene: TRBD2; V gene: TRBV12-3/TRBV12-4; CDR3 protein: CASSYGGSGNEQFF; CDR3 DNA: TGTGCCAGCAGTTATGGCGGGAGTGGTAATGAGCAGTTCTTC
J gene: TRBJ1-5; clone size: many; D gene: NA; V gene: TRBV29-1; CDR3 protein: CSVVPDGGSPQHF; CDR3 DNA: TGCAGCGTTGTTCCCGATGGAGGCTCGCCCCAGCATTTT
J gene: TRBJ2-1; clone size: few; D gene: TRBD2; V gene: TRBV4-1; CDR3 protein: CASSQGTNSYNEQFF; CDR3 DNA: TGCGCCAGCAGCCAGGGGACTAACTCCTACAATGAGCAGTTCTTC
J gene: TRBJ2-3; clone size: many; D gene: TRBD2; V gene: TRBV27; CDR3 protein: CASSSPRGREATDTQYF; CDR3 DNA: TGTGCCAGCAGTTCTCCCCGCGGGAGAGAGGCCACAGATACGCAGTATTTT
J gene: TRBJ1-5; clone size: many; D gene: NA; V gene: TRBV15; CDR3 protein: CATKDRAAQPQHF; CDR3 DNA: TGTGCCACCAAGGATAGGGCAGCTCAGCCCCAGCATTTT
J gene: TRBJ2-1; clone size: many; D gene: TRBD2; V gene: TRBV7-8; CDR3 protein: CASSISRGLAGVDTYNEQFF; CDR3 DNA: TGTGCCAGCAGCATCTCCAGAGGGCTAGCGGGAGTCGATACCTACAATGAGCAGTTCTTC
J gene: TRBJ1-1; clone size: NA; D gene: TRBD1; V gene: TRBV29-1; CDR3 protein: CSVGQGTEAFF; CDR3 DNA: TGCAGCGTTGGACAGGGCACTGAAGCTTTCTTT
J gene: TRBJ2-1; clone size: many; D gene: NA; V gene: TRBV29-1; CDR3 protein: CSVARAREYNEQFF; CDR3 DNA: TGCAGCGTTGCACGAGCGAGAGAATACAATGAGCAGTTCTTC
J gene: TRBJ2-5; clone size: many; D gene: NA; V gene: TRBV12-3/TRBV12-4; CDR3 protein: CASSLSGLAQETQYF; CDR3 DNA: TGTGCCAGCAGTCTCTCAGGACTCGCCCAAGAGACCCAGTACTTC
J gene: TRBJ2-7; clone size: many; D gene: TRBD1; V gene: TRBV29-1; CDR3 protein: CSVGPGQKNPYEQYF; CDR3 DNA: TGCAGCGTCGGCCCGGGACAGAAGAACCCCTACGAGCAGTACTTC
J gene: TRBJ2-1; clone size: NA; D gene: NA; V gene: TRBV7-3; CDR3 protein: CASSPDRPSSYNEQFF; CDR3 DNA: TGTGCCAGCAGCCCAGACAGACCCAGCTCCTACAATGAGCAGTTCTTC
J gene: TRBJ2-3; clone size: NA; D gene: NA; V gene: TRBV4-2; CDR3 protein: CASSQEGRPGDTQYF; CDR3 DNA: TGTGCCAGCAGCCAAGAAGGGAGGCCGGGAGATACGCAGTATTTT
J gene: TRBJ2-1; clone size: many; D gene: TRBD2; V gene: TRBV20-1; CDR3 protein: CSVAGEGHNEQFF; CDR3 DNA: TGCAGCGTCGCGGGGGAGGGCCATAATGAGCAGTTCTTC
J gene: TRBJ2-2; clone size: many; D gene: NA; V gene: TRBV27; CDR3 protein: CASSGQSGELFF; CDR3 DNA: TGTGCCAGCAGTGGACAGTCCGGGGAGCTGTTTTTT
J gene: TRBJ1-4; clone size: NA; D gene: NA; V gene: TRBV10-3; CDR3 protein: CAISVGTATNEKLFF; CDR3 DNA: TGTGCCATCAGTGTAGGAACTGCAACTAATGAAAAACTGTTTTTT
J gene: TRBJ2-3; clone size: NA; D gene: TRBD2; V gene: TRBV5-1; CDR3 protein: CASSRDYPTDTQYF; CDR3 DNA: TGCGCCAGCAGCCGGGACTATCCTACCGATACGCAGTATTTT
J gene: TRBJ2-5; clone size: NA; D gene: NA; V gene: TRBV11-2; CDR3 protein: CASSLEGLQETQYF; CDR3 DNA: TGTGCCAGCAGCTTAGAGGGACTCCAAGAGACCCAGTACTTC
J gene: TRBJ2-1; clone size: many; D gene: NA; V gene: TRBV5-1; CDR3 protein: CASSLDRTYNEQFF; CDR3 DNA: TGCGCCAGCAGCTTGGACAGGACGTACAATGAGCAGTTCTTC
J gene: TRBJ1-1; clone size: many; D gene: NA; V gene: TRBV12-3/TRBV12-4; CDR3 protein: CASSLVPGAAFF; CDR3 DNA: TGTGCCAGCAGTTTGGTCCCAGGGGCGGCTTTCTTT
J gene: TRBJ2-1; clone size: many; D gene: TRBD2; V gene: TRBV7-2; CDR3 protein: CASRGLAGVYEQFF; CDR3 DNA: TGTGCCAGCAGGGGACTAGCGGGAGTTTATGAGCAGTTCTTC
J gene: TRBJ1-1; clone size: NA; D gene: NA; V gene: TRBV7-2; CDR3 protein: CASSSTTGRAWNTEAFF; CDR3 DNA: TGTGCCAGCAGCTCAACCACAGGGAGAGCGTGGAACACTGAAGCTTTCTTT
J gene: TRBJ2-3; clone size: many; D gene: NA; V gene: TRBV10-3; CDR3 protein: CAIKGLTDTQYF; CDR3 DNA: TGTGCCATCAAAGGACTCACAGATACGCAGTATTTT
J gene: TRBJ2-2; clone size: once; D gene: NA; V gene: TRBV11-3; CDR3 protein: CASSTRTELNTGELFF; CDR3 DNA: TGTGCCAGCAGCACCCGGACTGAGCTGAACACCGGGGAGCTGTTTTTT
J gene: TRBJ1-2; clone size: many; D gene: NA; V gene: TRBV5-6; CDR3 protein: CASSLDYSGDYGYTF; CDR3 DNA: TGTGCCAGCAGCTTGGACTACTCGGGAGACTATGGCTACACCTTC
J gene: TRBJ1-3; clone size: many; D gene: NA; V gene: TRBV12-3/TRBV12-4; CDR3 protein: CASRPTSGNTIYF; CDR3 DNA: TGTGCCAGCCGACCTACCTCGGGAAACACCATATATTTT
J gene: TRBJ2-5; clone size: many; D gene: TRBD1; V gene: TRBV29-1; CDR3 protein: CSAPGTEETQYF; CDR3 DNA: TGCAGCGCCCCCGGGACAGAAGAGACCCAGTACTTC
J gene: TRBJ2-5; clone size: many; D gene: TRBD2; V gene: TRBV27; CDR3 protein: CASSWTSGKETQYF; CDR3 DNA: TGTGCCAGCAGTTGGACTAGCGGGAAAGAGACCCAGTACTTC
J gene: TRBJ2-5; clone size: many; D gene: TRBD2; V gene: TRBV6-1; CDR3 protein: CASRLAVQETQYF; CDR3 DNA: TGTGCCAGCAGACTAGCGGTACAAGAGACCCAGTACTTC
J gene: TRBJ1-1; clone size: many; D gene: NA; V gene: TRBV30; CDR3 protein: CAWSDRRGTEAFF; CDR3 DNA: TGTGCCTGGAGCGATCGGAGAGGCACTGAAGCTTTCTTT
J gene: TRBJ2-3; clone size: many; D gene: NA; V gene: TRBV29-1; CDR3 protein: CSVPGDRPTELTDTQYF; CDR3 DNA: TGCAGCGTACCCGGAGACAGACCCACAGAACTCACAGATACGCAGTATTTT
J gene: TRBJ2-1; clone size: NA; D gene: NA; V gene: TRBV14; CDR3 protein: CASSQLGEQFF; CDR3 DNA: TGTGCCAGCAGCCAACTCGGTGAGCAGTTCTTC
J gene: TRBJ2-5; clone size: NA; D gene: TRBD1; V gene: TRBV20-1; CDR3 protein: CSAPRDSAPETQYF; CDR3 DNA: TGCAGTGCTCCCCGGGACAGTGCCCCGGAGACCCAGTACTTC
J gene: TRBJ2-6; clone size: many; D gene: NA; V gene: TRBV18; CDR3 protein: CASSPIRVYGANVLTF; CDR3 DNA: TGTGCCAGCTCACCAATCCGGGTCTATGGGGCCAACGTCCTGACTTTC
J gene: TRBJ1-1; clone size: many; D gene: NA; V gene: TRBV12-3/TRBV12-4; CDR3 protein: CASSRVGPTEAFF; CDR3 DNA: TGTGCCAGCAGTCGCGTGGGTCCCACTGAAGCTTTCTTT
J gene: TRBJ2-5; clone size: many; D gene: NA; V gene: TRBV20-1; CDR3 protein: CSVRKNFQETQYF; CDR3 DNA: TGCAGTGTTAGGAAGAACTTTCAAGAGACCCAGTACTTC
J gene: TRBJ1-2; clone size: NA; D gene: TRBD1; V gene: TRBV7-9; CDR3 protein: CATKQGTGRNGYTF; CDR3 DNA: TGTGCCACCAAACAGGGGACAGGGAGGAATGGCTACACCTTC
J gene: TRBJ2-1; clone size: many; D gene: TRBD2; V gene: TRBV15; CDR3 protein: CATSREPSGHNEQFF; CDR3 DNA: TGTGCCACCAGCAGAGAACCTAGCGGTCACAATGAGCAGTTCTTC
J gene: TRBJ2-5; clone size: many; D gene: NA; V gene: TRBV11-2; CDR3 protein: CASSLDWGPQETQYF; CDR3 DNA: TGTGCCAGCAGCTTAGATTGGGGGCCCCAAGAGACCCAGTACTTC
J gene: TRBJ2-2; clone size: many; D gene: NA; V gene: TRBV20-1; CDR3 protein: CSAPRDATGELFF; CDR3 DNA: TGCAGTGCCCCAAGGGATGCCACCGGGGAGCTGTTTTTT
J gene: TRBJ1-3; clone size: few; D gene: NA; V gene: TRBV9; CDR3 protein: CASSAPGSGNTIYF; CDR3 DNA: TGTGCCAGCAGCGCGCCCGGCTCTGGAAACACCATATATTTT
J gene: TRBJ2-1; clone size: NA; D gene: TRBD2; V gene: TRBV11-3; CDR3 protein: CASSSPTSGSPISYNEQFF; CDR3 DNA: TGTGCCAGCAGCTCCCCGACTAGCGGGAGTCCCATCTCCTACAATGAGCAGTTCTTC
J gene: TRBJ2-7; clone size: NA; D gene: TRBD2; V gene: TRBV20-1; CDR3 protein: CSALSGESHEQYF; CDR3 DNA: TGCAGTGCTCTGAGCGGGGAGTCCCACGAGCAGTACTTC
J gene: TRBJ1-5; clone size: many; D gene: TRBD1; V gene: TRBV19; CDR3 protein: CASQDRDNQPQHF; CDR3 DNA: TGTGCCAGTCAAGACAGGGATAATCAGCCCCAGCATTTT